These 27 T cell receptor beta chains were sequenced from one sample in a study of shared clonotypes between healthy human individuals. Using immunoSEQ multiplex PCR, the repertoire was profiled, and TCRdb retains in-frame clones only, with some absent. The table has 2 million to 2.5 million clones, around 92% seen once. The specimen was naive CD4+ T cells from PBMCs. Subset meaning: CD45RA+ positively selected. The receptors originated from a young man in good health. Some clones in this sample may be carry-over from other donors' samples.

The rearrangement joins TRBV2 to TRBJ2-1; 10 bases align to TRBD1. Germline CDR1 reads SNHLY; CDR2 reads FYNNEI. The V gene end was trimmed by 10 bases and the J gene end by 3 bases; junction bases not matched to a gene: 3. The CDR3 extends over 13 amino acids. The CDR3 is CATRDRGYNEQFF. The DNA of the CDR3 is TGTGCCACACGGGACAGGGGCTACAATGAGCAGTTCTTC.

The chain joins TRBV2 to TRBJ2-7; D is possibly TRBD1 or TRBD2 (5 bases each). With 4 bases removed from V and 6 bases from J, the gap between germline ends came to 16 bases. The CDR3 spans 14 residues. CDR1 and CDR2 (germline): SNHLY, FYNNEI. CDR3 sequence reads: CASSVDVGTGEQYF. The CDR3 region has the DNA TGTGCCAGCAGTGTTGATGTCGGGACGGGCGAGCAGTACTTC.

The chain couples TRBV5-1 to TRBJ2-1, with D unclear. This CDR3 has 18 amino acids. With 0 bases removed from V and 8 bases from J, the gap between germline ends came to 24 bases. Per germline, CDR1 SGHRS and CDR2 YFSETQ. The CDR3 nucleotides read TGCGCCAGCAGCTTGGGGTTTGTGCCAGGTGGGTACGGAGATGAGCAGTTCTTC. Translating gives CASSLGFVPGGYGDEQFF.

This chain joins TRBV4-3 and TRBJ2-1; TRBD2 might be the D (6 bases). CDR3 length: 16 residues. Between the trimmed V and J ends, which lost 5 bases and 0 bases, there was a span of 14 bases. Germline CDR1 reads LGHNA; CDR2 reads YSLEER. The CDR3 DNA sequence: TGCGCCAGCAGCTTCCGGGACTTCCACTCCTACAATGAGCAGTTCTTC. It yields the protein CASSFRDFHSYNEQFF.

Turning to this clone: Other DNA sequences in the same sample also yield this CDR3. The chain has TRBV28 and TRBJ1-5, with D unclear. V was pared by 3 bases and J by 7 bases, with 7 bases between. In germline, CDR1 is MDHEN, CDR2 SYDVKM. CDR3 length equals 12 residues. CDR3: CASSFRRQPQHF. As DNA, the CDR3 is TGTGCCAGCAGTTTTAGAAGGCAGCCCCAGCATTTT. The full variable domain, its missing parts supplied by reference TRBV28 and TRBJ1-5, is DVKVTQSSRYLVKRTGEKVFLECVQDMDHENMFWYRQDPGLGLRLIYFSYDVKMKEKGDIPEGYSVSREKKERFSLILESASTNQTSMYLCASSFRRQPQHFGDGTRLSIL.

The chain joins TRBV5-1 to TRBJ2-2; D call uncertain. Germline loops: CDR1 SGHRS, CDR2 YFSETQ. V dropped 0 bases and J dropped 4 bases, with 10 bases sitting between them. This CDR3 has 15 amino acids. CDR3 bases: TGCGCCAGCAGCTTGGAGGCGCCGCTCACCGGGGAGCTGTTTTTT. It specifies CASSLEAPLTGELFF.

Worth noting for this clone: Other DNA sequences from this sample encode an identical CDR3 as well. The chain couples TRBV5-1 to TRBJ2-1; 8 bases match TRBD2. In germline, CDR1 is SGHRS, CDR2 YFSETQ. The CDR3 covers 17 residues. V gave up 1 base and J gave up 0 bases; unmatched junction bases: 6. The CDR3 region is CASSLSTSGSSYNEQFF. CDR3 DNA sequence: TGCGCCAGCAGCTTGTCTACTAGCGGTAGCTCCTACAATGAGCAGTTCTTC.

Comments on this clone: The sample carries other DNA sequences with the same CDR3. The CDR3 region is CASSLPGANVLTF. CDR3 DNA sequence: TGTGCCAGCAGCTTGCCTGGGGCCAACGTCCTGACTTTC. The chain links TRBV6-5 to TRBJ2-6; D call uncertain. The germline V gene has CDR1 MNHEY and CDR2 SVGAGI. The CDR3 contains 13 residues. Trimming took 6 bases from V and 2 from J, leaving 5 bases between them.

The chain is built from TRBV5-1 and TRBJ1-2; 8 nucleotides line up with TRBD1. From germline, CDR1 is SGHRS and CDR2 YFSETQ. Trimming cost V 4 bases and J 5 bases; bases outside gene matches: 7. The CDR3 spans 14 residues. CDR3 coding DNA: TGCGCCAGCAGCGCCGGGACAGGCCTTTATGGCTACACCTTC. Amino acids: CASSAGTGLYGYTF.

The chain uses TRBV19 and TRBJ1-3, with D hard to call. The CDR3 loop spans 13 amino acids. The V and J ends lost 6 bases and 2 bases respectively, with 8 bases between them. Germline-derived CDR1 and CDR2 are LNHDA and SQIVND (reference sequence). CDR3 bases: TGTGCCAGTAGCCCGTTTGCTGGAAACACCATATATTTT. It yields the protein CASSPFAGNTIYF.

The chain links TRBV5-4 to TRBJ2-1, with D perhaps given as TRBD1 or TRBD2 (5 bases each). V dropped 3 bases and J dropped 8 bases, with 18 bases sitting between them. CDR1 and CDR2 from the germline V gene are SGHNT and YYREEE (reference sequence). This CDR3 has 15 residues. This chain's CDR3 is CASSSMTIWGDEQFF. For the CDR3, the DNA is TGTGCCAGCAGCTCCATGACTATTTGGGGCGATGAGCAGTTCTTC.

For this clone: The identical CDR3 is also encoded by other nucleotide sequences in the sample. DNA for the CDR3: TGTGCCAGCAGCTTGGGTGCAGTCTCCTACGAGCAGTACTTC. Translation: CASSLGAVSYEQYF. The chain has TRBV7-2 and TRBJ2-7; no firm D call. Germline-derived CDR1 and CDR2 are SGHTA and FQGNSA. Between the trimmed V and J ends, which lost 3 bases and 0 bases, there was a span of 9 bases. The CDR3 runs 14 residues.

The CDR3 region is CASSLRGGSFEQYF. The CDR3 DNA follows: TGTGCCAGCAGTTTGAGGGGCGGGAGCTTCGAGCAGTACTTC. The chain employs TRBV6-5 and TRBJ2-7; 7 nucleotides match TRBD2. With 4 bases clipped from V and 6 bases from J, the junction kept 9 bases outside the gene matches. Looked up from germline, CDR1 is MNHEY and CDR2 is SVGAGI. The CDR3 extends over 14 amino acids.

The rearrangement joins TRBV19 to TRBJ2-7; D gene ambiguous. Trimming cost V 8 bases and J 3 bases, with 17 bases left between them. Germline values: CDR1 LNHDA, CDR2 SQIVND (reference sequence). The length of the CDR3 is 14 residues. Here the CDR3 DNA reads TGTGCCAGTTCCCCGGCAGGAACCTACTACGAGCAGTACTTC. Residues: CASSPAGTYYEQYF. The entire variable domain, with the rest obtained from reference TRBV19 and TRBJ2-7, is as follows: DGGITQSPKYLFRKEGQNVTLSCEQNLNHDAMYWYRQDPGQGLRLIYYSQIVNDFQKGDIAEGYSVSREKKESFPLTVTSAQKNPTAFYLCASSPAGTYYEQYFGPGTRLTVT.

The genes are TRBV6-1 and TRBJ1-2; a possible D gene is TRBD1 (5 bases). Germline CDR1 MNHNS, CDR2 SASEGT. The ends were cut back, 1 base at V and 8 bases at J, with 11 bases in the middle. The CDR3 is 13 residues long. CDR3 protein: CASSEGLGDGYTF. CDR3 nucleotides: TGTGCCAGCAGTGAAGGACTGGGGGACGGCTACACCTTC.

Only a few counts were recorded for this clone. This chain connects TRBV19 to TRBJ2-5; 9 positions match TRBD2. CDR3 size: 12 residues. Germline CDR1 reads LNHDA; CDR2 reads SQIVND (reference sequence). The CDR3 loop is CASGRIGETQYF. As DNA, the CDR3 is TGTGCGAGCGGGAGGATTGGGGAGACCCAGTACTTC.

The chain employs TRBV7-3 and TRBJ2-2; 7 nucleotides match TRBD2. The J segment lost 2 bases and the V segment lost 5 bases, leaving 11 bases of the junction unmatched. The length of the CDR3 is 17 residues. Germline lookup yields CDR1 SGHTA and CDR2 FQGTGA. The CDR3 sequence: CASSTGPGRENTGELFF. The CDR3, as DNA: TGTGCCAGCAGCACCGGACCAGGGAGGGAAAACACCGGGGAGCTGTTTTTT.

J is TRBJ2-5 and V is TRBV5-1; 9 positions agree with TRBD2. Per the germline V gene, CDR1 is SGHRS and CDR2 is YFSETQ. The CDR3 totals 15 residues. V lost 4 bases to trimming and J lost 4 bases; unmatched junction nucleotides: 8. The CDR3 sequence is CASSTTGTSRETQYF. CDR3 coding DNA: TGCGCCAGCAGCACAACCGGGACTAGCAGAGAGACCCAGTACTTC.

V usage is TRBV9 and J usage is TRBJ1-2; D unclear. CDR3 size: 14 residues. Trimming took off 0 bases at V and 7 bases at J, with 13 bases between the two ends. From germline, CDR1 is SGDLS and CDR2 YYNGEE. The CDR3 nucleotides read TGTGCCAGCAGCGTAGAGGCATCCCCTGGTGGCTACACCTTC. As protein: CASSVEASPGGYTF.

The V and J genes are TRBV21-1 and TRBJ1-2. TRBV21-1 is designated a pseudogene. The CDR3 spans 12 residues. CDR3: CASSKERSGYTF. CDR3 in DNA: TGTGCCAGCAGCAAAGAGCGATCGGGCTACACCTTC.

This clone was found once. The CDR3 loop reads CASSRWTSGSYEQYF. The CDR3 nucleotides are TGTGCCAGCAGCCGTTGGACTAGCGGGAGTTACGAGCAGTACTTC. The rearrangement joins TRBV5-6 to TRBJ2-7, with 13 bases aligning to TRBD2. The junction had 5 bases not matched to a gene; V was cut back by 4 bases and J by 4 bases. The germline V gene encodes CDR1 SGHDT and CDR2 YYEEEE. The CDR3 is 15 amino acids. Full variable domain (missing parts from reference TRBV5-6 and TRBJ2-7): DAGVTQSPTHLIKTRGQQVTLRCSPKSGHDTVSWYQQALGQGPQFIFQYYEEEERQRGNFPDRFSGHQFPNYSSELNVNALLLGDSALYLCASSRWTSGSYEQYFGPGTRLTVT.

Concerning this clone: The sample carries other DNA sequences with the same CDR3. The V call is TRBV5-1, the J call TRBJ2-5, with TRBD2 identical over 8 bases. Germline trimming cut 0 bases from V and 4 bases from J; bases unmatched to any gene: 2. The CDR3 sequence is 14 residues long. Germline lookup yields CDR1 SGHRS and CDR2 YFSETQ. The CDR3 DNA is TGCGCCAGCAGCTTGGTACGGGAGGGAGAGACCCAGTACTTC. Its protein product is CASSLVREGETQYF.

The DNA for the CDR3 is TGTGCCAGCAGCTCCATGCCGGGAGCCGCCTACGAGCAGTACTTC. Translating it yields CASSSMPGAAYEQYF. The J gene is TRBJ2-7, the V gene TRBV7-2; tentative D call: TRBD2 (6 bases). The CDR3 has 15 amino acids. Trimming cost V 4 bases and J 2 bases, with 15 bases left between them. CDR1 and CDR2 from the germline V gene are SGHTA and FQGNSA.

V and J are TRBV5-1 and TRBJ1-2; TRBD1 matches at 8 bases. The V and J ends lost 6 bases and 4 bases, in that order; junction bases with no gene match: 5. Germline V gives CDR1 SGHRS, CDR2 YFSETQ. This CDR3 has 13 residues. The CDR3 protein is CASMAGGGYGYTF. CDR3 nucleotides: TGCGCCAGCATGGCAGGGGGCGGCTATGGCTACACCTTC. The complete variable domain, with remaining parts taken from reference TRBV5-1 and TRBJ1-2, reads KAGVTQTPRYLIKTRGQQVTLSCSPISGHRSVSWYQQTPGQGLQFLFEYFSETQRNKGNFPGRFSGRQFSNSRSEMNVSTLELGDSALYLCASMAGGGYGYTFGSGTRLTVV.

The genes are TRBV10-3 and TRBJ1-2; 8 nucleotides agree with TRBD1. J lost 3 bases, V lost 6 bases, and 3 bases had no gene match. The germline CDR1 and CDR2 sequences are ENHRY and SYGVKD. This CDR3 is 13 amino acids long. Here the CDR3 reads CAIRPTGDYGYTF. The CDR3 coding sequence is TGTGCCATCAGACCGACAGGGGACTATGGCTACACCTTC.

V usage is TRBV7-2 and J usage is TRBJ2-7; D gene ambiguous. The CDR3 covers 16 residues. Deletions cut 5 bases from V and 5 bases from J, with 22 bases between. Looked up from germline, CDR1 is SGHTA and CDR2 is FQGNSA. The CDR3 loop reads CASSPALSDRTHEQYF. The CDR3 DNA is TGTGCCAGCAGCCCAGCCCTTTCCGACCGGACCCACGAGCAGTACTTC. The complete variable domain, with remaining parts taken from reference TRBV7-2 and TRBJ2-7, reads GAGVSQSPSNKVTEKGKDVELRCDPISGHTALYWYRQSLGQGLEFLIYFQGNSAPDKSGLPSDRFSAERTGGSVSTLTIQRTQQEDSAVYLCASSPALSDRTHEQYFGPGTRLTVT.

The chain uses TRBV19 and TRBJ1-2, with 10 bases lining up with TRBD1. CDR3 length: 13 amino acids. Per the germline V gene, CDR1 is LNHDA and CDR2 is SQIVND (reference sequence). V lost 4 bases, J lost 8 bases, and 4 bases stayed unmatched. The CDR3: CASSRRTGGGYTF. The CDR3 DNA sequence: TGTGCCAGTAGTAGGCGGACAGGGGGAGGCTACACCTTC.